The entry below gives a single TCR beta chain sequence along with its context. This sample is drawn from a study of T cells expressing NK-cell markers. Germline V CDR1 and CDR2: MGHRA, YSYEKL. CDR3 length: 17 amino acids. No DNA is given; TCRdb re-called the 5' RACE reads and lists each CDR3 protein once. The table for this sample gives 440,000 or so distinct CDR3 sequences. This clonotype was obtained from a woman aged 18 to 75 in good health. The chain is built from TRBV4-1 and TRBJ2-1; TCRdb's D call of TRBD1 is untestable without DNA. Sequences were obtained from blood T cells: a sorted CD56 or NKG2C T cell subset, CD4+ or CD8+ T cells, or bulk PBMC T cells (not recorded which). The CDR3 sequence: CASSQSNGQKPYNEQFF.